The 15 T cell receptor beta chains below all came from one sample that was sequenced in a study of T cells in Graves' hyperthyroidism and ophthalmopathy. Amplified TCR beta CDR3 regions came from RNA transcripts. First-round RT-PCR targeting the TCR CDR3 was performed with the HTBI primer set. MiXCR, applied by TCRdb to the multiplex PCR reads, yields one record per CDR3 protein. The sample has fewer than 300,000 distinct CDR3 sequences; less than 30% are singletons. Sequencing input: blood. The receptors derive from a man aged 35 to 55 with Graves' hyperthyroidism that later progressed to Graves' ophthalmopathy.

This clonotype was seen ten or more times. The chain joins TRBV11-2 to TRBJ2-2; 7 bases are shared with TRBD1. The trim removed 1 base at V and 1 base at J, leaving 0 bases unmatched. Germline CDR1 SGHAT, CDR2 FQNNGV. This CDR3 contains 15 residues. The CDR3 DNA reads TGTGCCAGCAGCTTAGGGGACAGGAACACCGGGGAGCTGTTTTTT. Translating gives CASSLGDRNTGELFF.

This clonotype was counted many times. The V and J genes are TRBV19 and TRBJ1-2, with D unclear. The CDR3 has 12 residues. Germline V gives CDR1 LNHDA, CDR2 SQIVND (reference sequence). Trimming shortened V by 5 bases and J by 3 bases, and 7 bases separated the two germline ends. CDR3 in amino acids: CASSGHDYGYTF. The CDR3 DNA is TGTGCCAGTAGTGGCCACGACTATGGCTACACCTTC.

This clonotype was counted at least ten times. The CDR3 sequence is CASSLSLGRNTEAFF. CDR3 in DNA: TGTGCCAGCAGTTTATCCCTAGGGAGGAACACTGAAGCTTTCTTT. The chain has TRBV28 and TRBJ1-1; D uncertain. The CDR3 runs to 15 residues. Germline V lookup: CDR1 MDHEN, CDR2 SYDVKM. Trimming left V 1 base short and J 1 base short, with 10 bases between.

The CDR3 region has the DNA TGTGCCAGCAGTAAACGGGACGGCAACACTGAAGCTTTCTTT. It is translated as CASSKRDGNTEAFF. V is TRBV6-2 or TRBV6-3 and J is TRBJ1-1; possible D gene TRBD1, 5 bases. CDR1 MNHEY and CDR2 SVGEGT come from the germline V gene. The CDR3 runs 14 residues. Trimming cost V 5 bases and J 2 bases, with 12 bases left between them.

This clonotype was seen at least ten times. The chain recombines TRBV13 with TRBJ2-7; D not resolved. Looked up from germline, CDR1 is PRHDT and CDR2 is FYEKMQ (reference sequence). The germline V and J ends were trimmed by 0 bases and 3 bases, with 15 bases remaining between them. The CDR3 sequence is 16 residues long. CDR3 loop: CASSLGGFNRYYEQYF. CDR3 nucleotides: TGTGCCAGCAGCTTAGGGGGCTTCAATCGATACTACGAGCAGTACTTC.

This clonotype was detected many times. The CDR3 reads CATSDSGMNTEAFF. DNA for the CDR3: TGTGCCACCAGTGACTCAGGGATGAACACTGAAGCTTTCTTT. The chain carries TRBV24-1 and TRBJ1-1; D perhaps matches TRBD1 (5 bases). Germline CDR1 reads KGHDR; CDR2 reads SFDVKD. This CDR3 spans 14 amino acids. Trimming removed 4 bases from V and 0 bases from J, with 8 bases in between.

The J gene is TRBJ1-1, the V gene TRBV11-1; D may be TRBD1 (5 bases). Germline assignment: CDR1 SGHAT and CDR2 FQDESV (reference sequence). This CDR3 region has 17 residues. The V end lost 3 bases, the J end lost 8 bases, and 25 bases lay between the germline ends. The chain's CDR3 is CASSFPPLQGGLPEAFF. The CDR3 nucleotides read TGTGCCAGCAGCTTCCCTCCCCTCCAGGGCGGGCTCCCCGAAGCTTTCTTT.

This clonotype was picked up many times. The genes are TRBV5-1 and TRBJ2-5, with D perhaps matching TRBD1 or TRBD2 (5 bases each). Per the germline V gene, CDR1 is SGHRS and CDR2 is YFSETQ. This CDR3 region has 16 residues. The ends were cut back, 4 bases at V and 4 bases at J, with 20 bases in the middle. In DNA, the CDR3 is TGCGCCAGCAGCCCAGACGCGGGCAGGGCTCCAGAGACCCAGTACTTC. This codes for CASSPDAGRAPETQYF.

This clonotype was detected ten times or more. This rearrangement joins TRBV4-2 to TRBJ2-7; D is unresolved. This CDR3 comprises 15 residues. The V end was cut by 0 bases, the J end by 3 bases, with 12 bases between. The germline V gene encodes CDR1 LGHNA and CDR2 YNFKEQ. CDR3 sequence (DNA): TGTGCCAGCAGCCAAGAAGCCGACGTCAACTACGAGCAGTACTTC. Encoded protein: CASSQEADVNYEQYF.

This clonotype was detected ten times or more. Given a much more abundant clone one base away, this may be a read error. The chain uses TRBV27 and TRBJ1-5, with D maybe TRBD1 (6 bases). Germline CDR1 is MNHEY and CDR2 is SMNVEV (reference sequence). The CDR3 totals 15 residues. CDR3 in amino acids: CAGRPTGWSDQPQHF. The CDR3 bases are TGTGCCGGCAGACCCACAGGGTGGTCGGATCAGCCCCAGCATTTT.

The sample holds many counts of this clonotype. V gene TRBV11-2 combines with J gene TRBJ2-5; D is possibly TRBD1 or TRBD2 (6 bases each). Germline CDR1 is SGHAT and CDR2 is FQNNGV. Trimming left V 3 bases short and J 5 bases short, with 13 bases between. CDR3 size: 14 residues. CDR3 residues: CASSFTGRLETQYF. The CDR3 nucleotides read TGTGCCAGCAGCTTCACAGGGAGGTTGGAGACCCAGTACTTC.

The chain uses TRBV6-1 and TRBJ1-2; no definite D call. The CDR3 consists of 13 residues. Looked up from germline, CDR1 is MNHNS and CDR2 is SASEGT. V gave up 6 bases and J gave up 4 bases, with 12 bases separating them. The CDR3 DNA follows: TGTGCCAGCAGGGCCGGGGAGGCCTATGGCTACACCTTC. Its protein product is CASRAGEAYGYTF.

There are many counts of this clonotype. V and J are TRBV12-3 or TRBV12-4 and TRBJ1-5; 9 positions match TRBD1. The CDR3 sequence is 16 residues long. V was pared by 0 bases and J by 6 bases, with 6 bases of the junction left unmatched. CDR3 region: CASSLATGGSGQPQHF. The CDR3 coding sequence is TGTGCCAGCAGTTTAGCGACAGGGGGATCGGGTCAGCCCCAGCATTTT.

This clonotype showed up many times. The rearrangement uses TRBV28 and TRBJ1-5; D gene uncertain. Germline-derived CDR1 and CDR2 are MDHEN and SYDVKM. The CDR3 contains 14 residues. The V and J ends lost 5 bases and 3 bases respectively, with 11 bases between them. Here the CDR3 DNA reads TGTGCCAGCAGTCTTGAGAACTTCAATCAGCCCCAGCATTTT. The encoded protein is CASSLENFNQPQHF. The full variable domain, its missing parts supplied by reference TRBV28 and TRBJ1-5, is DVKVTQSSRYLVKRTGEKVFLECVQDMDHENMFWYRQDPGLGLRLIYFSYDVKMKEKGDIPEGYSVSREKKERFSLILESASTNQTSMYLCASSLENFNQPQHFGDGTRLSIL.

This clonotype was detected many times. The V call is TRBV19, the J call TRBJ1-2; 8 bases fit TRBD1. The germline CDR1 and CDR2 sequences are LNHDA and SQIVND (reference sequence). V lost 4 bases, J lost 4 bases, and 8 bases stayed unmatched. The CDR3 loop spans 15 amino acids. The CDR3 spells CASSRVGQGAYGYTF. The CDR3 DNA is TGTGCCAGTAGTAGGGTGGGGCAGGGGGCCTATGGCTACACCTTC.